These T cell receptor beta chains were read from a single sample in a study of cytomegalovirus exposure and HLA in healthy donors. Only in-frame clones appear in the TCRdb table, and some are missing; sequencing was by immunoSEQ multiplex PCR. The profile shows 180,000 or so clones, 60% to 85% of them singletons. Sample: PBMCs. These receptors originate from a male donor in good health and CMV-seronegative. CDR3s include the opening cysteine and the closing phenylalanine or tryptophan. The D gene is left open where the match is weak. Size tells how often a clone was seen (once, few, many) or the class of an expanded clone, and some rows leave it out.

V: TRBV28; size: -; D: -; J: TRBJ1-6; CDR3: CASSLGQANSPLHF; DNA: TGTGCCAGCAGTTTAGGGCAGGCAAATTCACCCCTCCACTTT
V: TRBV7-6; size: -; D: -; J: TRBJ2-3; CDR3: CASKGNRGSDTQYF; DNA: TGTGCCAGCAAAGGGAATAGAGGGTCAGATACGCAGTATTTT
V: TRBV6-5; size: -; D: TRBD1; J: TRBJ2-3; CDR3: CASREGQGTQYF; DNA: TGTGCCAGCAGGGAGGGACAGGGAACGCAGTATTTT
V: TRBV4-3; size: -; D: TRBD1; J: TRBJ2-7; CDR3: CASSQDIGQGAGEQYF; DNA: TGCGCCAGCAGCCAAGATATAGGACAGGGGGCTGGCGAGCAGTACTTC
V: TRBV6-1; size: -; D: -; J: TRBJ1-6; CDR3: CASSGREDSPLHF; DNA: TGTGCCAGCAGTGGGAGGGAGGATTCACCCCTCCACTTT
V: TRBV14; size: few; D: -; J: TRBJ1-6; CDR3: CASSQNGGSSPLHF; DNA: TGTGCCAGCAGCCAAAACGGGGGGTCTTCACCCCTCCACTTT
V: TRBV28; size: -; D: -; J: TRBJ1-1; CDR3: CASLHPASVRTEAFF; DNA: TGTGCCAGCCTTCACCCCGCCTCGGTACGAACTGAAGCTTTCTTT
V: TRBV20-1; size: -; D: -; J: TRBJ1-4; CDR3: CSASLEKLFF; DNA: TGCAGTGCTTCCCTTGAAAAACTGTTTTTT
V: TRBV19; size: few; D: TRBD1; J: TRBJ2-1; CDR3: CASSPEGQGLLSSYNEQFF; DNA: TGTGCCAGTAGTCCAGAAGGACAGGGGCTCCTGAGCTCCTACAATGAGCAGTTCTTC
V: TRBV4-3; size: -; D: -; J: TRBJ2-6; CDR3: CASSQDTGAGANVLTF; DNA: TGCGCCAGCAGCCAAGATACGGGGGCTGGGGCCAACGTCCTGACTTTC
V: TRBV25-1; size: -; D: -; J: TRBJ2-3; CDR3: CASSVGGPDTQYF; DNA: TGTGCCAGCAGTGTGGGGGGACCAGATACGCAGTATTTT
V: TRBV4-1; size: -; D: TRBD1; J: TRBJ2-7; CDR3: CASSQIGTGYEQYF; DNA: TGCGCCAGCAGCCAAATAGGGACAGGGTACGAGCAGTACTTC
V: TRBV7-2; size: -; D: TRBD1; J: TRBJ2-3; CDR3: CASSTNRQGSDTQYF; DNA: TGTGCCAGCAGCACCAACCGACAGGGATCAGATACGCAGTATTTT
V: TRBV6-5; size: -; D: -; J: TRBJ1-2; CDR3: CASTIGWGHGYTF; DNA: TGTGCCAGCACCATAGGGTGGGGCCATGGCTACACCTTC
V: TRBV6-5; size: -; D: TRBD2; J: TRBJ2-5; CDR3: CASSYSASGGEETQYF; DNA: TGTGCCAGCAGTTACTCTGCTAGCGGGGGAGAAGAGACCCAGTACTTC
V: TRBV6-4; size: -; D: -; J: TRBJ1-5; CDR3: CASRAGRLRNQPQHF; DNA: TGTGCCAGCAGGGCAGGGCGGCTGAGGAATCAGCCCCAGCATTTT